One sample yielded the 24 T cell receptor beta chains listed below, sequenced in a study of early T cells in non-severe SARS-CoV-2 infection. TCRdb independently ran MiXCR on the 5' RACE reads; one entry per CDR3 protein. Altogether more than 85,000 distinct CDR3 sequences are present, 10% to 15% being singletons, with the ten largest covering less than 4.5%. The sample was whole blood, taken at baseline. These receptors all come from an adult who was a healthcare worker with PCR-confirmed SARS-CoV-2 infection or an uninfected control (not recorded which).

This clonotype was seen at least ten times. The chain has TRBV20-1 and TRBJ1-2; 7 bases map to TRBD1. Germline V gene lookup returns CDR1 DFQATT and CDR2 SNEGSKA (reference sequence). Trimming removed 5 bases from V and 6 bases from J; junction bases left unmatched: 15. The CDR3 is 15 amino acids. The CDR3: CSAPTPGGWVDGYTF. For the CDR3, the DNA is TGCAGTGCTCCTACCCCAGGGGGGTGGGTGGATGGCTACACCTTC.

The genes are TRBV7-2 and TRBJ1-2, with a possible D match to TRBD1 (5 bases). CDR1 is SGHTA, CDR2 FQGNSA, per germline. V dropped 1 base and J dropped 3 bases, with 15 bases sitting between them. The CDR3 spans 16 residues. In DNA form, the CDR3 reads TGTGCCAGCAGCTTAGTTAGTCAGGGTATAGACTATGGCTACACCTTC. Translating gives CASSLVSQGIDYGYTF.

There are a few counts of this clonotype. J is TRBJ1-6 and V is TRBV20-1; unclear D gene. Trimming took 7 bases from V and 7 from J, leaving 20 bases between them. CDR1 DFQATT and CDR2 SNEGSKA come from the germline V gene (reference sequence). CDR3 length equals 15 residues. The CDR3 sequence: CSVQGPPWSNSPLHF. CDR3 sequence (DNA): TGCAGTGTTCAAGGGCCTCCCTGGAGCAATTCACCCCTCCACTTT.

This clonotype was observed a few times. The chain's CDR3 is CSADESADTQYF. CDR3 DNA: TGCAGTGCGGATGAAAGCGCAGATACGCAGTATTTT. The chain employs TRBV20-1 and TRBJ2-3; D is ambiguous. The CDR3 covers 12 residues. Germline V CDR1 and CDR2: DFQATT, SNEGSKA (reference sequence). V lost 6 bases to trimming and J lost 4 bases, with 11 bases between them.

This clonotype was seen more than once but under ten times. The V gene is TRBV2, the J gene TRBJ1-4; possibly TRBD1 for D (6 bases). V lost 4 bases and J lost 0, with 9 bases in between. The CDR3 loop spans 15 amino acids. Germline V gene data show CDR1 as SNHLY and CDR2 as FYNNEI. CDR3 region: CASSADRSTNEKLFF. The CDR3 coding sequence is TGTGCCAGCAGTGCCGACAGGTCAACTAATGAAAAACTGTTTTTT.

This clonotype was seen a handful of times. The chain combines TRBV4-1 with TRBJ2-7; 9 bases are shared with TRBD1. This CDR3 is 16 amino acids long. Unmatched junction bases numbered 11, after V lost 4 bases and J lost 4 bases. The V gene's germline CDR1 is MGHRA and CDR2 YSYEKL. The CDR3 reads CASSPWWDRAVYEQYF. The CDR3 DNA reads as TGCGCCAGCAGCCCTTGGTGGGACAGGGCCGTTTACGAGCAGTACTTC.

V gene TRBV5-1 combines with J gene TRBJ1-1; 8 bases map to TRBD1. Trimming removed 4 bases from V and 4 bases from J; junction bases left unmatched: 9. This CDR3 spans 15 amino acids. Germline V lookup: CDR1 SGHRS, CDR2 YFSETQ. This chain's CDR3 is CASSTVTGGITEAFF. The CDR3 DNA follows: TGCGCCAGCAGCACGGTTACAGGGGGGATCACTGAAGCTTTCTTT.

This chain joins TRBV20-1 and TRBJ2-5, with TRBD2 as a possible D gene (7 bases). CDR3 length equals 13 residues. Germline V gene lookup returns CDR1 DFQATT and CDR2 SNEGSKA (reference sequence). Deletions cut 5 bases from V and 2 bases from J, with 12 bases between. The CDR3 DNA reads as TGCAGTGCTCCTAGGGGGGGTCAAGAGACCCAGTACTTC. Translating it yields CSAPRGGQETQYF.

The sample holds a few counts of this clonotype. V usage is TRBV10-2 and J usage is TRBJ2-2; 8 bases map to TRBD2. J lost 4 bases, V lost 2 bases, and 9 bases had no gene match. The CDR3 spans 17 residues. Germline CDR1 WSHSY, CDR2 SAAADI. The CDR3 coding sequence is TGCGCCAGCAGTGAGGGGGGACTAGTCCGCATCACCGGGGAGCTGTTTTTT. Translation gives CASSEGGLVRITGELFF.

This clonotype was counted at least ten times. The junction shows a germline mismatch at one end, possibly a read error. The J gene is TRBJ1-5, the V gene TRBV7-9; D possibly corresponds to TRBD1 (6 bases). CDR1 is SEHNR, CDR2 FQNEAQ, per germline (reference sequence). This CDR3 is built from 14 residues. CDR3 residues: CASSLRGPNQPQHF. The CDR3 DNA follows: TGTGCCAGCAGCCTCAGGGGCCCCAATCAACCCCAGCATTTT.

The rearrangement links TRBV5-1 to TRBJ1-4; D uncertain. This CDR3 contains 14 residues. Trimming stripped 0 bases from V and 4 bases from J, with 7 bases between. The germline gives CDR1 SGHRS, CDR2 YFSETQ. CDR3 region: CASSLVANNEKLFF. The CDR3 DNA is TGCGCCAGCAGCTTGGTAGCCAATAATGAAAAACTGTTTTTT.

This clonotype came up a few times. The J gene is TRBJ2-7, the V gene TRBV30; 9 nucleotides match TRBD2. This CDR3 contains 13 residues. The trim removed 5 bases at V and 2 bases at J, leaving 4 bases unmatched. The germline CDR1 and CDR2 sequences are GTSNPN and SVGIG (reference sequence). This CDR3 reads CAWLAGATYEQYF. In DNA, the CDR3 is TGTGCCTGGTTAGCGGGAGCAACCTACGAGCAGTACTTC.

This clonotype was counted between two and nine times. V and J are TRBV7-3 and TRBJ2-2; D may be TRBD2 (6 bases). V lost 5 bases to trimming and J lost 5 bases, with 12 bases between them. CDR3 size: 14 residues. Germline V gene data show CDR1 as SGHTA and CDR2 as FQGTGA. CDR3 in DNA: TGTGCCAGCAGCGCGCAGGGAGGTACCGGGGAGCTGTTTTTT. This codes for CASSAQGGTGELFF.

This chain links TRBV10-3 with TRBJ1-1; D remains unclear. CDR1 and CDR2 (germline): ENHRY, SYGVKD. Deletions cut 3 bases from V and 10 bases from J, with 21 bases between. CDR3 length equals 15 residues. CDR3 protein: CAISDRESPLGGAFF. CDR3 in DNA: TGTGCCATCAGTGACCGGGAATCGCCTCTCGGAGGAGCTTTCTTT.

This clonotype was observed a few times. This chain uses TRBV3-1 with TRBJ2-7, with no clear D. The germline gives CDR1 LGHDT, CDR2 YNNKEL (reference sequence). The length of the CDR3 is 13 residues. V dropped 2 bases and J dropped 7 bases, with 12 bases sitting between them. CDR3 amino acids: CASSQLRTGEQYF. In DNA form, the CDR3 reads TGTGCCAGCAGCCAACTTCGGACCGGTGAGCAGTACTTC.

In its sample, this clonotype was seen a few times. V usage is TRBV12-3 or TRBV12-4 and J usage is TRBJ2-2, with 7 bases aligning to TRBD1. V shed 6 bases, J shed 2 bases, and the junction held 12 bases outside the gene matches. The CDR3 has 17 amino acids. As DNA, the CDR3 is TGTGCCAGCAGCCCCGCGACCGGGACAGTAAACACCGGGGAGCTGTTTTTT. Translation: CASSPATGTVNTGELFF.

This clonotype was found many times. The V call is TRBV5-1, the J call TRBJ2-5; 8 positions match TRBD1. The CDR3 extends over 14 amino acids. CDR1 SGHRS and CDR2 YFSETQ come from the germline V gene. J was trimmed by 4 bases and V by 3 bases; bases with no gene match: 5. CDR3 nucleotides: TGCGCCAGCAGCTCAGGACAGGGTAGAGAGACCCAGTACTTC. Translation gives CASSSGQGRETQYF.

V and J are TRBV7-8 and TRBJ2-6; D gene uncertain. The V gene lost 4 bases and the J gene lost 1 base, with 17 bases spanning the gap. This CDR3 has 18 residues. CDR1 is SGHVS and CDR2 is FQNEAQ in the germline V gene. DNA of the CDR3: TGTGCCAGCAGCTCAGAACGGTCCCGGTTTTCTGGGGCCAACGTCCTGACTTTC. Translating gives CASSSERSRFSGANVLTF.

The chain joins TRBV18 to TRBJ2-1; D is unresolved. Trimming took 2 bases from V and 7 from J, leaving 15 bases between them. Germline V lookup: CDR1 KGHSH, CDR2 LQKENI. This CDR3 spans 15 amino acids. The DNA for the CDR3 is TGTGCCAGCTCACCAGGAACAGAGGCCTTTAATGAGCAGTTCTTC. Protein product: CASSPGTEAFNEQFF.

V is TRBV9 and J is TRBJ1-4, with 7 bases fitting TRBD1. The ends lost 3 bases at V and 2 bases at J; junction bases unmatched: 1. CDR1 is SGDLS, CDR2 YYNGEE, per germline. The CDR3 totals 14 residues. The CDR3 is CASSATGTNEKLFF. DNA for the CDR3: TGTGCCAGCAGCGCGACAGGGACTAATGAAAAACTGTTTTTT. The full variable domain, with the rest looked up from reference TRBV9 and TRBJ1-4, is DSGVTQTPKHLITATGQRVTLRCSPRSGDLSVYWYQQSLDQGLQFLIQYYNGEERAKGNILERFSAQQFPDLHSELNLSSLELGDSALYFCASSATGTNEKLFFGSGTQLSVL.

This rearrangement joins TRBV6-6 to TRBJ1-4; D might be TRBD1 (6 bases). Germline CDR1 MNHNY, CDR2 SVGAGI (reference sequence). The CDR3 length is 16 residues. Trimming stripped 0 bases from V and 4 bases from J, with 12 bases between. The CDR3 is CASSYSKGGGNEKLFF. In DNA, the CDR3 is TGTGCCAGCAGTTACTCGAAAGGGGGTGGTAATGAAAAACTGTTTTTT.

This chain joins TRBV25-1 and TRBJ2-7; D unclear. CDR3 length equals 11 residues. Germline V gene sequence: CDR1 MGHDK, CDR2 SYGVNS. Trimming took 5 bases from V and 6 from J, leaving 8 bases between them. Here the CDR3 reads CASSRSREQYF. The CDR3 DNA follows: TGTGCCAGCAGTCGGTCACGCGAGCAGTACTTC.

About this clonotype itself: The junction departs from the called germline gene at one end, perhaps through a read error. CDR3 in DNA: TGCGTCAGCAGCTTGCCGGGACAGGGCGTAGAAGCTTTCTTT. This codes for CVSSLPGQGVEAFF. The chain has TRBV5-1 and TRBJ1-1, with 9 nucleotides matching TRBD1. The CDR3 is 14 residues long. CDR1 and CDR2 from the germline V gene are SGHRS and YFSETQ.

CDR3 protein: CATSKGRMNSPLHF. Written as DNA, the CDR3 is TGTGCCACCAGCAAGGGACGGATGAATTCACCCCTCCACTTT. This sequence joins TRBV15 and TRBJ1-6; D possibly corresponds to TRBD1 (5 bases). The CDR3 has 14 amino acids. CDR1 and CDR2 (germline): LNHNV, YYDKDF (reference sequence). V dropped 4 bases and J dropped 7 bases, with 11 bases sitting between them.